This T cell receptor (beta chain) stems from a study of blood T cell repertoires in COVID-19. Whole-study context: Nucleic acid was either cDNA or gDNA, and it came from T cells, B-cell-depleted T cells, or PBMCs.

In the original analysis: Amplification of reference gene primers was used by the study to estimate nucleated cell counts. The method was immunoSEQ multiplex PCR; TCRdb's version includes in-frame clones alone and lacks a portion of them. The D gene and trimming were derived from the DNA, and the V and J assignments and clone size from that table. This repertoire shows about 110,000 clones, 71% found once; its top ten account for about 1.8%. This CDR3 spans 15 amino acids. The J segment lost 9 bases and the V segment lost 5 bases, leaving 16 bases of the junction unmatched. Germline CDR1 SGHDT, CDR2 YYEEEE.

This TCR came from a woman aged 40 to 49 with acute or convalescent COVID-19. The specimen sequenced was peripheral blood. The V call is TRBV5-6, the J call TRBJ2-7; 8 nucleotides agree with TRBD1. The CDR3 nucleotides are TGTGCCAGCAGGTCCTCCGGGACAGGACTCTGGAGGCAGTACTTC. This sequence encodes CASRSSGTGLWRQYF.